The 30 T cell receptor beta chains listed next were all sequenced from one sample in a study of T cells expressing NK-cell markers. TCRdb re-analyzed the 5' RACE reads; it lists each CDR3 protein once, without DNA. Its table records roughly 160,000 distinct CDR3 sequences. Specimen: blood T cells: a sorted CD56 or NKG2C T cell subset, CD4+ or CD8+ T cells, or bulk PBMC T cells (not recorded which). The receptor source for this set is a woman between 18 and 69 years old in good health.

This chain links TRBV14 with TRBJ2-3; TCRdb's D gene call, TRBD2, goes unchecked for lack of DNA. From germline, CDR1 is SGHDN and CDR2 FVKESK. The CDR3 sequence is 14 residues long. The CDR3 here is CASSSRLGADTQYF.

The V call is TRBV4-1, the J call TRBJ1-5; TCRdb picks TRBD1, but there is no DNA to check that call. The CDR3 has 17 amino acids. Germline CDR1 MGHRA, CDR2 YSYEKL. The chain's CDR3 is CASSQFQRGTVNQPQHF.

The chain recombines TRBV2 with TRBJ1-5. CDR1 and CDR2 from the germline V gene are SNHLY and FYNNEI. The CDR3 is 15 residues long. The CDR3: CATSPEGDSNQPQHF.

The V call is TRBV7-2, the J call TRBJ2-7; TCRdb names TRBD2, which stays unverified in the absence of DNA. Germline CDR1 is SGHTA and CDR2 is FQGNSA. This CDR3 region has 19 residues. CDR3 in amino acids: CASSLARGSLAGGYYEQYF.

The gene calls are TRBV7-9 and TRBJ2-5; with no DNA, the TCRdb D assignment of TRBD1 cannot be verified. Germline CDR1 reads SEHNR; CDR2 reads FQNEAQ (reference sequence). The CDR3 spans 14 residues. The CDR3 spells CASSLGGRPETQYF.

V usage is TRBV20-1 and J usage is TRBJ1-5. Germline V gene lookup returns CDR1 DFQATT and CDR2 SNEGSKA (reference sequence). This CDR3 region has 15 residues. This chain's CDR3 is CSARDWRNGDQPQHF.

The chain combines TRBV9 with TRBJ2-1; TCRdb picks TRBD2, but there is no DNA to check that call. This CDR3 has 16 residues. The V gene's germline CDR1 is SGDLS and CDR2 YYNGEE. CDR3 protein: CASSNAPSGGINEQFF. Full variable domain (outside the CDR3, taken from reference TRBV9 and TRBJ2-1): DSGVTQTPKHLITATGQRVTLRCSPRSGDLSVYWYQQSLDQGLQFLIQYYNGEERAKGNILERFSAQQFPDLHSELNLSSLELGDSALYFCASSNAPSGGINEQFFGPGTRLTVL.

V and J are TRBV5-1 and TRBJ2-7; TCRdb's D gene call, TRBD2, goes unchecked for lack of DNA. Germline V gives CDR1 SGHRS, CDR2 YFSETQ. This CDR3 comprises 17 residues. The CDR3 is CASSLAASGLADYEQYF.

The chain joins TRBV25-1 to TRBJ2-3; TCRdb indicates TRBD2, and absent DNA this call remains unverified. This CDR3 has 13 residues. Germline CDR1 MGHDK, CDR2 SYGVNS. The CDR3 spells CASSDSPRYTQYF. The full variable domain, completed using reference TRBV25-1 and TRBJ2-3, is EADIYQTPRYLVIGTGKKITLECSQTMGHDKMYWYQQDPGMELHLIHYSYGVNSTEKGDLSSESTVSRIRTEHFPLTLESARPSHTSQYLCASSDSPRYTQYFGPGTRLTVL.

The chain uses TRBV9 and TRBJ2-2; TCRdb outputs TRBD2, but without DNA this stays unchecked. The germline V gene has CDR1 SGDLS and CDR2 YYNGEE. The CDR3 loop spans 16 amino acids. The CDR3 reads CASSVARVGRSGELFF.

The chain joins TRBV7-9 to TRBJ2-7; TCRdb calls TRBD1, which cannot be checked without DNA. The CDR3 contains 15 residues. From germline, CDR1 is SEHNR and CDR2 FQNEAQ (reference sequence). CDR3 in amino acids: CASSQGTGAPYEQYF.

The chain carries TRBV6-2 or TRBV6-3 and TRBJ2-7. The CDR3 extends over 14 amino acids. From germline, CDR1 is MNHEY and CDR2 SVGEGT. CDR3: CASRLLRDSYEQYF.

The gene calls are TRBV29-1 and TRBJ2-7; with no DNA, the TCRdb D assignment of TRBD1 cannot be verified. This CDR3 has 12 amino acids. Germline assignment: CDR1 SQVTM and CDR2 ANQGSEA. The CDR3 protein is CSVAGQTYEQYF.

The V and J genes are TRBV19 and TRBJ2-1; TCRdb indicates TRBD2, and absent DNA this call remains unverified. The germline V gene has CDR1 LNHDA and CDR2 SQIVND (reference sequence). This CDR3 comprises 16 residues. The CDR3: CASSRGLASSYNEQFF. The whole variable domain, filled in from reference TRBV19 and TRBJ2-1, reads DGGITQSPKYLFRKEGQNVTLSCEQNLNHDAMYWYRQDPGQGLRLIYYSQIVNDFQKGDIAEGYSVSREKKESFPLTVTSAQKNPTAFYLCASSRGLASSYNEQFFGPGTRLTVL.

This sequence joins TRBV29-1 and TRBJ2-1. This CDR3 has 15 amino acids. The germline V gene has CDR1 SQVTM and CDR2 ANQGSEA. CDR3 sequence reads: CSVEDRVASYNEQFF.

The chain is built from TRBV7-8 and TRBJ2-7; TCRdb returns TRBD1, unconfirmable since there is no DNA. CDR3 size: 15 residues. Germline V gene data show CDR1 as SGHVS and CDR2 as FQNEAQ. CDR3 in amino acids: CASSLRGAAGYEQYF.

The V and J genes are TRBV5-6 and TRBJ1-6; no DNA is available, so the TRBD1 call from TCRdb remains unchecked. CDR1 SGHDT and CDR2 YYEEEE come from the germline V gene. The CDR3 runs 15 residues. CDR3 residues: CASSLGPPGNSPLHF.

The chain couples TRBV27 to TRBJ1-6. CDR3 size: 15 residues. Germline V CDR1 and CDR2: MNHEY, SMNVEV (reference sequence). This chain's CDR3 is CASSFRAETTVPLHF.

CDR3 region: CASLSLAGVNEQFF. The rearrangement links TRBV12-3 or TRBV12-4 to TRBJ2-1; lacking DNA, the TRBD2 call made by TCRdb goes unchecked. The CDR3 runs 14 residues.

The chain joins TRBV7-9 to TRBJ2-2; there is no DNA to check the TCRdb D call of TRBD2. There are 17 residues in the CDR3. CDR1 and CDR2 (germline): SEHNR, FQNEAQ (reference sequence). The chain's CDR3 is CASSFGMTSGTTGELFF.

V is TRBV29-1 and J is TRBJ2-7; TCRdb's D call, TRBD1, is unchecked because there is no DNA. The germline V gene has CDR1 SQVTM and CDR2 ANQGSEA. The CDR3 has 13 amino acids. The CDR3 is CSVNRGPEREQYF.

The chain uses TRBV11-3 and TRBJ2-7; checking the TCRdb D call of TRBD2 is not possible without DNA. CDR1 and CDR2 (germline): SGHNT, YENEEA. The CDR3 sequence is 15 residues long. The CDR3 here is CASSPSGEFIFEQYF.

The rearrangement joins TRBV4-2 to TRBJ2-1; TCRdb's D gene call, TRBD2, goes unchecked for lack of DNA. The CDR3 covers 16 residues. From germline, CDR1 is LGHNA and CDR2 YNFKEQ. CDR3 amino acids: CASSQDFRGGRVEQFF.

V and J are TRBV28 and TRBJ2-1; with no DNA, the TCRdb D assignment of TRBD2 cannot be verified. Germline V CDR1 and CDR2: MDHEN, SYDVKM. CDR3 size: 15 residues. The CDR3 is CASRRTSGTYNEQFF.

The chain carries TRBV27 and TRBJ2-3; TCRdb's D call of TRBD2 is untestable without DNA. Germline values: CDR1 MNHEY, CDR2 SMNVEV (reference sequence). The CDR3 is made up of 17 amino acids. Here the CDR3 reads CASTSRGTSGMTDTQYF.

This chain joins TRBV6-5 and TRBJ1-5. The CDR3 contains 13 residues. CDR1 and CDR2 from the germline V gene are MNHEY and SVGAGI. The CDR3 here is CASSYGRSQPQHF.

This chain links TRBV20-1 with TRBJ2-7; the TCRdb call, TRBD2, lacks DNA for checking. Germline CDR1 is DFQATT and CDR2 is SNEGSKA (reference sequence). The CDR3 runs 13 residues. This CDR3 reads CSASADLSYEQYF.

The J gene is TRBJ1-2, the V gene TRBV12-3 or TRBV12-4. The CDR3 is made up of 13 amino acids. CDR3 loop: CASSLPPDYGYTF.

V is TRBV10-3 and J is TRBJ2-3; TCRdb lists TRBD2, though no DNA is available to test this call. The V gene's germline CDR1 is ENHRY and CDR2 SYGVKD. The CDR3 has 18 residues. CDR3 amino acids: CAISEGNGRAVGADTQYF.

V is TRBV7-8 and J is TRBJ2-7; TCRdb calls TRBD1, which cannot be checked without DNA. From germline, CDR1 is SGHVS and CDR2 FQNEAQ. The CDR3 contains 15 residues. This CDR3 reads CASSPRQETFYEQYF.